This passage covers 32 T cell receptor beta chains from one sample sequenced in a study of early T cells in non-severe SARS-CoV-2 infection. TCRdb reprocessed the 5' RACE reads via MiXCR and lists one record per CDR3 protein. There are about 48,000 distinct CDR3 sequences in the sample; approximately 9.8% occur only once, and roughly 8.3% lies in the top ten. The sequencing input was whole blood. The receptors derive from an adult who was a healthcare worker with PCR-confirmed SARS-CoV-2 infection or an uninfected control (not recorded which).

The table lists this clonotype with many counts. The chain links TRBV20-1 to TRBJ1-6; 7 positions agree with TRBD1. Trimming took 4 bases from V and 0 from J; bases not matched to a gene: 6. There are 16 residues in the CDR3. Germline lookup yields CDR1 DFQATT and CDR2 SNEGSKA (reference sequence). The CDR3 nucleotides are TGCAGTGCTACGACAGGGTTTCGCTCCTATAATTCACCCCTCCACTTT. Its protein is CSATTGFRSYNSPLHF.

This clonotype was seen repeatedly, ten times or more. This sequence joins TRBV7-9 and TRBJ2-3; D is unresolved. Per the germline V gene, CDR1 is SEHNR and CDR2 is FQNEAQ (reference sequence). The germline V and J ends were trimmed by 5 bases and 6 bases, with 18 bases remaining between them. This CDR3 is 15 amino acids long. CDR3 protein: CASSTYQTKTDTQYF. Written as DNA, the CDR3 is TGTGCCAGCAGCACATACCAGACGAAGACGGATACGCAGTATTTT.

The sample holds many counts of this clonotype. This chain joins TRBV2 and TRBJ2-1; D unresolved. The V end lost 11 bases, the J end lost 0 bases, and 14 bases lay between the germline ends. Germline assignment: CDR1 SNHLY and CDR2 FYNNEI. This CDR3 comprises 14 residues. The CDR3 DNA follows: TGTGCCGGCCGTTCGAGGAGCTCCTACAATGAGCAGTTCTTC. Its protein is CAGRSRSSYNEQFF.

This clonotype showed up many times. This chain joins TRBV7-9 and TRBJ1-1, with 8 bases that match TRBD1. CDR3 size: 12 residues. Germline CDR1 is SEHNR and CDR2 is FQNEAQ (reference sequence). J gave up 11 bases and V 1 base, and 3 bases lay outside the gene matches. The CDR3 DNA follows: TGTGCCAGCAGCTTAGAACAGGGGGTGGCTTTCTTT. Amino acids: CASSLEQGVAFF.

This clonotype has at least ten counts. V usage is TRBV15 and J usage is TRBJ2-2; perhaps TRBD1 as D (5 bases). V was clipped by 3 bases and J by 3 bases, with 14 bases between them. Germline V gives CDR1 LNHNV, CDR2 YYDKDF (reference sequence). The CDR3 extends over 16 amino acids. CDR3 region: CATSRPQGGDTGELFF. The CDR3 DNA reads as TGTGCCACCAGCAGGCCCCAGGGTGGCGACACCGGGGAGCTGTTTTTT.

This clonotype has only a few counts. The chain uses TRBV7-9 and TRBJ2-3; D gene ambiguous. CDR3 size: 14 residues. The germline gives CDR1 SEHNR, CDR2 FQNEAQ (reference sequence). The V gene lost 1 base and the J gene lost 0 bases, with 5 bases spanning the gap. CDR3 sequence: CASSLVDSTDTQYF. As DNA, the CDR3 is TGTGCCAGCAGCTTAGTCGATAGCACAGATACGCAGTATTTT. Looking up the rest from reference TRBV7-9 and TRBJ2-3 gives the full variable domain: DTGVSQNPRHKITKRGQNVTFRCDPISEHNRLYWYRQTLGQGPEFLTYFQNEAQLEKSRLLSDRFSAERPKGSFSTLEIQRTEQGDSAMYLCASSLVDSTDTQYFGPGTRLTVL.

This clonotype came up many times. The chain employs TRBV6-1 and TRBJ1-5; D may be TRBD1 (5 bases). Trimming removed 3 bases at V and 4 bases at J, with 7 bases between. From germline, CDR1 is MNHNS and CDR2 SASEGT. CDR3 length: 13 amino acids. The CDR3 sequence: CASSEGTNQPQHF. The CDR3 DNA follows: TGTGCCAGCAGTGAGGGGACTAATCAGCCCCAGCATTTT.

CDR3 sequence: CSVVTGLAVNSYNEQFF. For the CDR3, the DNA is TGCAGCGTTGTAACGGGACTAGCGGTGAATTCCTACAATGAGCAGTTCTTC. The V gene is TRBV29-1, the J gene TRBJ2-1, with TRBD2 matching 11 bases. This CDR3 is built from 17 residues. In germline, CDR1 is SQVTM, CDR2 ANQGSEA. The V and J ends lost 4 bases and 1 base, in that order; junction bases with no gene match: 9.

This clonotype was counted at least ten times. The chain joins TRBV7-2 to TRBJ2-5; TRBD2 agrees at 8 bases. The CDR3 runs to 16 residues. In germline, CDR1 is SGHTA, CDR2 FQGNSA. V was pared by 3 bases and J by 5 bases, with 11 bases of the junction left unmatched. CDR3 loop: CASSFTLAGLPETQYF. CDR3 nucleotides: TGTGCCAGCAGCTTTACCTTAGCGGGGCTTCCGGAGACCCAGTACTTC.

This clonotype appeared many times. The chain has TRBV10-3 and TRBJ1-1, with 9 positions matching TRBD1. V lost 4 bases, J lost 4 bases, and 7 bases stayed unmatched. This CDR3 has 15 residues. Germline values: CDR1 ENHRY, CDR2 SYGVKD. The CDR3 DNA is TGTGCCATCAGTGGACGGACAGGGGTCGGCACTGAAGCTTTCTTT. Translation: CAISGRTGVGTEAFF.

This chain's CDR3 is CSARVPGLVSNEQFF. In DNA, the CDR3 is TGCAGTGCTAGAGTACCGGGACTAGTGAGCAATGAGCAGTTCTTC. The chain combines TRBV20-1 with TRBJ2-1; TRBD2 matches at 8 bases. The CDR3 contains 15 residues. V gave up 1 base and J gave up 6 bases; unmatched junction bases: 8. Per the germline V gene, CDR1 is DFQATT and CDR2 is SNEGSKA (reference sequence).

The V gene is TRBV10-3, the J gene TRBJ2-5; D not resolved. Germline assignment: CDR1 ENHRY and CDR2 SYGVKD. This CDR3 is 11 amino acids long. Trimming pared 2 bases from V and 5 bases from J, leaving 3 bases between. The CDR3: CAISEAETQYF. DNA for the CDR3: TGTGCCATCAGTGAGGCTGAGACCCAGTACTTC.

The table lists this clonotype with many counts. V gene TRBV27 combines with J gene TRBJ1-1; the D is unclear. The CDR3 spans 17 residues. V was cut by 1 base and J by 0 bases, with 15 bases left in between. Germline V gives CDR1 MNHEY, CDR2 SMNVEV (reference sequence). CDR3 residues: CASSLYPVSTLNTEAFF. DNA of the CDR3: TGTGCCAGCAGTTTATACCCGGTGAGCACCTTGAACACTGAAGCTTTCTTT.

This clonotype was recorded a few times. The rearrangement uses TRBV18 and TRBJ1-6; maybe TRBD1 (6 bases). From germline, CDR1 is KGHSH and CDR2 LQKENI. CDR3 length: 16 amino acids. V lost 3 bases to trimming and J lost 7 bases, with 16 bases between them. As DNA, the CDR3 is TGTGCCAGCTCACCGTCCGGGGGCCCTGTGAATTCACCCCTCCACTTT. Its translation is CASSPSGGPVNSPLHF. The full variable domain, with the rest looked up from reference TRBV18 and TRBJ1-6, is NAGVMQNPRHLVRRRGQEARLRCSPMKGHSHVYWYRQLPEEGLKFMVYLQKENIIDESGMPKERFSAEFPKEGPSILRIQQVVRGDSAAYFCASSPSGGPVNSPLHFGNGTRLTVT.

In its sample, this clonotype was seen many times. The chain joins TRBV6-6 to TRBJ2-5; D unresolved. Trimming stripped 2 bases from V and 5 bases from J, with 6 bases between. Looked up from germline, CDR1 is MNHNY and CDR2 is SVGAGI (reference sequence). This CDR3 is 12 amino acids long. The CDR3 DNA reads TGTGCCAGCAGTTACGGGCGGGAGACCCAGTACTTC. Amino acids: CASSYGRETQYF.

This clonotype has a handful of counts. V gene TRBV27 combines with J gene TRBJ1-1; 8 bases fit TRBD1. The J segment lost 8 bases and the V segment lost 6 bases, leaving 17 bases of the junction unmatched. The CDR3 sequence is 16 residues long. CDR1 and CDR2 (germline): MNHEY, SMNVEV (reference sequence). The CDR3 is CASSALAYRGSYEAFF. DNA of the CDR3: TGTGCCAGCAGCGCCCTTGCCTACAGGGGGTCATACGAAGCTTTCTTT.

This clonotype came up a few times. The gene calls are TRBV7-2 and TRBJ2-5; 9 nucleotides line up with TRBD1. V lost 4 bases to trimming and J lost 4 bases; unmatched junction nucleotides: 16. This CDR3 has 18 residues. Per the germline V gene, CDR1 is SGHTA and CDR2 is FQGNSA. The CDR3 DNA follows: TGTGCCAGCAGCTCCACCTCCGGGACAGGGCGGTTGAGAGAGACCCAGTACTTC. It translates to CASSSTSGTGRLRETQYF.

This clonotype was seen a few times. The genes are TRBV25-1 and TRBJ1-5; D remains unclear. The germline V gene encodes CDR1 MGHDK and CDR2 SYGVNS. The CDR3 is made up of 14 amino acids. V was clipped by 3 bases and J by 3 bases, with 9 bases between them. The CDR3 DNA is TGTGCCAGCAGTGAGTCCAGCTTCAATCAGCCCCAGCATTTT. This encodes CASSESSFNQPQHF. The full variable domain, completed using reference TRBV25-1 and TRBJ1-5, is EADIYQTPRYLVIGTGKKITLECSQTMGHDKMYWYQQDPGMELHLIHYSYGVNSTEKGDLSSESTVSRIRTEHFPLTLESARPSHTSQYLCASSESSFNQPQHFGDGTRLSIL.

This clonotype has a handful of counts. V and J are TRBV29-1 and TRBJ2-1; 13 bases fit TRBD2. The CDR3 sequence is 20 residues long. Trimming removed 0 bases from V and 5 bases from J; junction bases left unmatched: 16. Germline values: CDR1 SQVTM, CDR2 ANQGSEA. The CDR3 is CSVEDWGLAGFEEGDNEQFF. The CDR3 DNA is TGCAGCGTTGAAGATTGGGGACTAGCGGGATTTGAGGAAGGGGACAATGAGCAGTTCTTC.

This clonotype was counted a few times. The chain is built from TRBV24-1 and TRBJ2-1; perhaps TRBD1 as D (6 bases). Between the trimmed V and J ends, which lost 5 bases and 4 bases, there was a span of 17 bases. This CDR3 has 16 amino acids. From germline, CDR1 is KGHDR and CDR2 SFDVKD. The CDR3 DNA follows: TGTGCCACCAGTGCTACAGGGATGGGGCCTTACAATGAGCAGTTCTTC. Its protein product is CATSATGMGPYNEQFF.

This clonotype was seen many times. The chain employs TRBV27 and TRBJ2-7, with D tentatively TRBD1 or TRBD2 (5 bases each). Looked up from germline, CDR1 is MNHEY and CDR2 is SMNVEV (reference sequence). Trimming cost V 3 bases and J 5 bases, with 11 bases left between them. The CDR3 runs to 13 residues. CDR3 sequence reads: CASSFGWDDEQYF. In DNA, the CDR3 is TGTGCCAGCAGTTTTGGCTGGGACGACGAGCAGTACTTC.

In this sample, this clonotype turned up once. This chain links TRBV9 with TRBJ2-1; 7 bases are shared with TRBD2. CDR1 and CDR2 from the germline V gene are SGDLS and YYNGEE. Trimming took 0 bases from V and 8 from J; bases not matched to a gene: 8. CDR3 length: 15 amino acids. CDR3 DNA sequence: TGTGCCAGCAGCGTAGCTGGCGGGAGTTTCGATGAGCAGTTCTTC. Residues: CASSVAGGSFDEQFF. The variable domain in full, with the rest retrieved from reference TRBV9 and TRBJ2-1, is DSGVTQTPKHLITATGQRVTLRCSPRSGDLSVYWYQQSLDQGLQFLIQYYNGEERAKGNILERFSAQQFPDLHSELNLSSLELGDSALYFCASSVAGGSFDEQFFGPGTRLTVL.

The chain combines TRBV29-1 with TRBJ2-3; 9 bases agree with TRBD2. V shed 3 bases and J 5 bases; nucleotides not matched to a gene: 3. Germline lookup yields CDR1 SQVTM and CDR2 ANQGSEA. The CDR3 runs 13 residues. For the CDR3, the DNA is TGCAGCGTTGAGCTAGCGGGAATAGATACGCAGTATTTT. Its translation is CSVELAGIDTQYF.

This clonotype was counted between two and nine times. Sequence at one end of the junction differs from germline and may be a read error. J is TRBJ2-5 and V is TRBV15; D is uncertain. The germline V gene has CDR1 LNHNV and CDR2 YYDKDF (reference sequence). CDR3 size: 16 residues. CDR3 sequence (DNA): TGTGTCACCAGCAGAGCCGGCAGCAGTAGACAAGAGACCCAGTACTTC. This sequence encodes CVTSRAGSSRQETQYF.

The chain uses TRBV3-1 and TRBJ2-6; 8 bases match TRBD1. Germline CDR1 reads LGHDT; CDR2 reads YNNKEL (reference sequence). The V segment lost 1 base and the J segment 1 base; nucleotides outside the gene matches: 3. This CDR3 has 17 residues. The CDR3 loop is CASSQGTGHSGANVLTF. The DNA of the CDR3 is TGTGCCAGCAGCCAAGGGACAGGGCATTCTGGGGCCAACGTCCTGACTTTC.

This clonotype was counted ten times or more. The chain recombines TRBV10-3 with TRBJ2-3; tentatively, D is TRBD1 (7 bases). The germline CDR1 and CDR2 sequences are ENHRY and SYGVKD. The CDR3 is made up of 15 amino acids. V gave up 2 bases and J gave up 5 bases, with 14 bases separating them. The CDR3 region has the DNA TGTGCCATCAGTGAGAGGGCAGGGGGAGGAGATACGCAGTATTTT. It encodes CAISERAGGGDTQYF.

This clonotype was recorded a few times. As DNA, the CDR3 is TGTGCCACCAGCGGACTTGGACTTGGGAACACTGAAGCTTTCTTT. It encodes CATSGLGLGNTEAFF. The chain links TRBV15 to TRBJ1-1; D ambiguous. The CDR3 sequence is 15 residues long. Trimming stripped 5 bases from V and 1 base from J, with 14 bases between. CDR1 LNHNV and CDR2 YYDKDF come from the germline V gene (reference sequence).

The sample holds many counts of this clonotype. The genes are TRBV7-8 and TRBJ1-5; no reliable D call. CDR3 length equals 14 residues. Germline V gene lookup returns CDR1 SGHVS and CDR2 FQNEAQ. V was pared by 0 bases and J by 4 bases, with 7 bases between. The chain's CDR3 is CASSLARTNQPQHF. The CDR3 nucleotides are TGTGCCAGCAGCTTAGCACGGACTAATCAGCCCCAGCATTTT.

This clonotype has ten or more counts. The rearrangement uses TRBV4-2 and TRBJ2-3; 7 nucleotides line up with TRBD1. Germline assignment: CDR1 LGHNA and CDR2 YNFKEQ. The CDR3 runs 15 residues. The trim removed 4 bases at V and 1 base at J, leaving 5 bases unmatched. This CDR3 is CASSLGGQRTDTQYF. CDR3 DNA: TGTGCCAGCAGCCTTGGGGGACAGCGCACAGATACGCAGTATTTT.

This clonotype was observed at least ten times. The rearrangement links TRBV27 to TRBJ2-7; TRBD1 agrees at 7 bases. Germline V gene sequence: CDR1 MNHEY, CDR2 SMNVEV (reference sequence). This CDR3 has 14 amino acids. V trimming: 3 bases; J trimming: 7 bases; junction bases outside the gene matches: 9. The CDR3 DNA follows: TGTGCCAGCAGTTTTACCGGGACAGCCTCGGAGCAGTACTTC. The encoded protein is CASSFTGTASEQYF.

The rearrangement links TRBV27 to TRBJ2-7; D call uncertain. The germline CDR1 and CDR2 sequences are MNHEY and SMNVEV (reference sequence). V lost 5 bases and J 7 bases, leaving 15 bases between the germline ends. The CDR3 totals 13 residues. CDR3 DNA: TGTGCCAGCAGTCCCATCTCCCCTCGAGAGCAGTACTTC. Protein product: CASSPISPREQYF.

This clonotype was seen a few times. J is TRBJ2-7 and V is TRBV7-2; TRBD1 might be the D (6 bases). Germline V lookup: CDR1 SGHTA, CDR2 FQGNSA. Trimming pared 7 bases from V and 4 bases from J, leaving 20 bases between. The CDR3 consists of 15 residues. In DNA form, the CDR3 reads TGTGCCAGCAATACAGGGTGGTACGCTAGGTACGAGCAGTACTTC. The encoded protein is CASNTGWYARYEQYF.